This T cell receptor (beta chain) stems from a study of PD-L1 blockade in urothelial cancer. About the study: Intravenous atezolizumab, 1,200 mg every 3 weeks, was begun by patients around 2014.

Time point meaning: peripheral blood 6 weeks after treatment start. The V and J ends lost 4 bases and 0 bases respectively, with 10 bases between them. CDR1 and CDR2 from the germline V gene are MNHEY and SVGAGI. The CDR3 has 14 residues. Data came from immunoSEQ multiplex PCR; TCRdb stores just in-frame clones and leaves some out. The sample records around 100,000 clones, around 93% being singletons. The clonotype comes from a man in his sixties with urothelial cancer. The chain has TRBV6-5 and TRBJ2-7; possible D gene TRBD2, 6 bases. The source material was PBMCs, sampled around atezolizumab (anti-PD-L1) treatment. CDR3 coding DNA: TGTGCCAGCAGTTCCCACGGGAGCTCCTACGAGCAGTACTTC. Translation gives CASSSHGSSYEQYF.